One and the same sample provided the 24 T cell receptor beta chains below, sequenced in a study of CD8+CD57+ T cells in acquired aplastic anemia. For sequencing, patients were chosen who had shown expansion of CD8+CD57+ cells by flow cytometry. TCR beta VDJ and CDR3 profiles were obtained from a genomic DNA template. Each CDR3 protein gets one entry after TCRdb re-called the reads with MiXCR. Among approximately 180,000 distinct CDR3 sequences listed, roughly 50% were seen once. What was sequenced was sorted CD4+, CD8+, or CD8+CD57+ T cells (not recorded which) from PBMCs. These receptors originate from a human donor with aplastic anemia.

The chain employs TRBV5-1 and TRBJ2-7, with 8 bases identical to TRBD1. This CDR3 contains 16 residues. Germline loops: CDR1 SGHRS, CDR2 YFSETQ. V lost 0 bases to trimming and J lost 7 bases; unmatched junction nucleotides: 12. This CDR3 is CASSLVGRLTGEEQYF. The CDR3, as DNA: TGCGCCAGCAGCTTGGTTGGGAGACTGACAGGGGAAGAGCAGTACTTC.

The gene calls are TRBV27 and TRBJ1-4, with D possibly being TRBD1 (6 bases). V was cut by 5 bases and J by 12 bases, with 22 bases left in between. Looked up from germline, CDR1 is MNHEY and CDR2 is SMNVEV (reference sequence). The CDR3 sequence is 15 residues long. The CDR3 DNA reads TGTGCCAGCAGTGCCGCACAGGGTATGAGGGGGGAACTGTTTTTT. This gives the protein CASSAAQGMRGELFF.

This clonotype has at least ten counts. The CDR3 bases are TGCGCCAGCAGCCACCGGACAGCCAGTACCTACGAGCAGTACTTC. It codes for CASSHRTASTYEQYF. The chain combines TRBV4-1 with TRBJ2-7; TRBD1 is a possible D gene (6 bases). Trimming left V 3 bases short and J 2 bases short, with 14 bases between. This CDR3 is 15 amino acids long. Germline V lookup: CDR1 MGHRA, CDR2 YSYEKL.

CDR3 sequence (DNA): TGTGCCACCAGTGAAAGCGGGGGGATGAACACCGGGGAGCTGTTTTTT. This sequence encodes CATSESGGMNTGELFF. V gene TRBV24-1 combines with J gene TRBJ2-2, with 9 bases matching TRBD2. The CDR3 is 16 residues long. With 4 bases clipped from V and 1 base from J, the junction kept 3 bases outside the gene matches. Germline CDR1 reads KGHDR; CDR2 reads SFDVKD.

This clonotype was counted between two and nine times. Compared with germline, one end of the junction differs, possibly owing to a read error. The rearrangement joins TRBV19 to TRBJ2-1; 7 bases map to TRBD2. This CDR3 contains 18 residues. Germline-derived CDR1 and CDR2 are LNHDA and SQIVND (reference sequence). CDR3 in DNA: TGTGCCAGTAGTATGGGGAGGGGTAGTCAAGTTAGGTCCAATGGGCAGTTCTTC. Amino acids: CASSMGRGSQVRSNGQFF.

The chain uses TRBV10-3 and TRBJ2-7, with D perhaps matching TRBD1 (5 bases). V was clipped by 3 bases and J by 7 bases, with 16 bases between them. Germline V CDR1 and CDR2: ENHRY, SYGVKD. CDR3 length: 14 amino acids. CDR3 DNA: TGTGCCATCAGTGACTCGACAGAGCCTAGGGAGCAGTACTTC. Protein: CAISDSTEPREQYF.

At least ten counts were recorded for this clonotype. CDR3 DNA: TGCGCCAGCAGCTTGGCCACGGGTGCCCTCCCCTATGGCTACACCTTC. Amino acid sequence: CASSLATGALPYGYTF. V usage is TRBV5-1 and J usage is TRBJ1-2; D remains ambiguous. The CDR3 loop spans 16 amino acids. Trimming pared 0 bases from V and 4 bases from J, leaving 16 bases between. Germline CDR1 SGHRS, CDR2 YFSETQ.

As DNA, the CDR3 is TGTGCCACCAGCAGAGATCCGCACGGGGGGGCGGAGACCCAGTACTTC. It encodes CATSRDPHGGAETQYF. The chain couples TRBV15 to TRBJ2-5; 8 bases are a match to TRBD2. The CDR3 runs 16 residues. Germline loops: CDR1 LNHNV, CDR2 YYDKDF (reference sequence). The V segment lost 0 bases and the J segment 5 bases; nucleotides outside the gene matches: 8.

The CDR3 spells CASSEETGRGYSPLHF. The DNA of the CDR3 is TGTGCCAGCAGTGAAGAGACAGGGCGGGGTTACTCACCCCTCCACTTT. V is TRBV25-1 and J is TRBJ1-6, with 7 bases matching TRBD1. The V gene end was trimmed by 2 bases and the J gene end by 10 bases; junction bases not matched to a gene: 11. Germline V gene lookup returns CDR1 MGHDK and CDR2 SYGVNS. The CDR3 is made up of 16 amino acids.

The chain joins TRBV28 to TRBJ2-7, with a possible D match to TRBD1 (7 bases). Per the germline V gene, CDR1 is MDHEN and CDR2 is SYDVKM. Between the trimmed V and J ends, which lost 8 bases and 6 bases, there was a span of 23 bases. The CDR3 is 15 residues long. CDR3 DNA: TGTGCCAGCGAGGATCGGAGGGGGCCCTACCCCGAGCAGTACTTC. Protein product: CASEDRRGPYPEQYF.

Details on this clonotype: A much bigger clone sits one base away, suggesting this may be a read error. This rearrangement joins TRBV9 to TRBJ2-6, with TRBD1 identical over 9 bases. Germline V gene sequence: CDR1 SGDLS, CDR2 YYNGEE. The CDR3 sequence is 15 residues long. This chain's CDR3 is CATDRGDSGANALTF. CDR3 bases: TGTGCCACCGACAGGGGGGACTCTGGGGCCAACGCCCTGACTTTC.

This clonotype was picked up many times. This chain links TRBV5-1 with TRBJ2-1, with 13 bases lining up with TRBD2. The CDR3 runs 15 residues. The V gene end was trimmed by 1 base and the J gene end by 6 bases; junction bases not matched to a gene: 1. CDR1 is SGHRS and CDR2 is YFSETQ in the germline V gene. CDR3 region: CASSLTSGGGNEQFF. In DNA form, the CDR3 reads TGCGCCAGCAGCTTGACTAGCGGGGGGGGCAATGAGCAGTTCTTC.

The sample holds many counts of this clonotype. The chain uses TRBV29-1 and TRBJ2-1, with TRBD1 identical over 9 bases. The CDR3 length is 12 residues. Germline V gives CDR1 SQVTM, CDR2 ANQGSEA. Unmatched junction bases numbered 6, after V lost 6 bases and J lost 9 bases. Here the CDR3 reads CSVVTGGFEQFF. The DNA of the CDR3 is TGCAGCGTGGTGACAGGGGGTTTTGAGCAGTTCTTC.

V and J are TRBV25-1 and TRBJ1-2; D may be TRBD1 (6 bases). The CDR3 sequence is 17 residues long. Trimming took off 1 base at V and 3 bases at J, with 18 bases between the two ends. CDR1 MGHDK and CDR2 SYGVNS come from the germline V gene. For the CDR3, the DNA is TGTGCCAGCAGTGAATCGGGGGGAAACAGGGCCGACTATGGCTACACCTTC. Translated: CASSESGGNRADYGYTF.

The sample holds many counts of this clonotype. The J gene is TRBJ2-7, the V gene TRBV10-2; D is perhaps TRBD1 (5 bases). The germline CDR1 and CDR2 sequences are WSHSY and SAAADI. Trimming cost V 2 bases and J 1 base, with 9 bases left between them. The CDR3 totals 14 residues. CDR3 nucleotide sequence: TGCGCCAGCAGTGAGGGCAGGGCTTCCTACGAGCAGTACTTC. Protein sequence: CASSEGRASYEQYF.

The genes are TRBV7-9 and TRBJ2-7; no clear D. V lost 8 bases and J 2 bases, leaving 19 bases between the germline ends. The CDR3 totals 15 residues. The germline CDR1 and CDR2 sequences are SEHNR and FQNEAQ (reference sequence). CDR3 residues: CASCPLWNMAYEQYF. In nucleotides, the CDR3 is TGTGCCAGCTGTCCCCTGTGGAACATGGCCTACGAGCAGTACTTC. The entire variable domain, with the rest obtained from reference TRBV7-9 and TRBJ2-7, is as follows: DTGVSQNPRHKITKRGQNVTFRCDPISEHNRLYWYRQTLGQGPEFLTYFQNEAQLEKSRLLSDRFSAERPKGSFSTLEIQRTEQGDSAMYLCASCPLWNMAYEQYFGPGTRLTVT.

This clonotype was counted at least ten times. The chain combines TRBV7-2 with TRBJ2-2; tentative D call: TRBD1 (5 bases). The length of the CDR3 is 17 residues. V lost 1 base and J 0 bases, leaving 12 bases between the germline ends. Per germline, CDR1 SGHTA and CDR2 FQGNSA. CDR3 region: CASSLGTGLPNTGELFF. For the CDR3, the DNA is TGTGCCAGCAGCTTAGGAACAGGCCTTCCGAACACCGGGGAGCTGTTTTTT.

V and J are TRBV2 and TRBJ1-5; 7 positions match TRBD1. The CDR3 sequence is 15 residues long. Germline loops: CDR1 SNHLY, CDR2 FYNNEI. V was clipped by 5 bases and J by 5 bases; unmatched bases: 9. CDR3 sequence (DNA): TGTGCCAGCAGTAGGGACAGTGGGGGAGATCAGCCCCAGCATTTT. Residues: CASSRDSGGDQPQHF.

This clonotype was detected only a few times. The chain uses TRBV10-1 and TRBJ2-2; the D is unclear. CDR1 and CDR2 (germline): WNHNN, SYGVQD (reference sequence). V lost 0 bases to trimming and J lost 3 bases, with 8 bases between them. The CDR3 extends over 15 amino acids. Here the CDR3 DNA reads TGCGCCAGCAGTGAGTCCAGGCTCCACACCGGGGAGCTGTTTTTT. Its translation is CASSESRLHTGELFF.

As regards this clonotype: This sequence may be a read error, since a much larger clone differs from it by one base. Here the CDR3 omits its conserved ending phenylalanine or tryptophan, so a read error is the likely source. The V and J genes are TRBV4-3 and TRBJ2-2; the match to TRBD2 covers 9 bases. The CDR3 consists of 16 residues. J lost 5 bases, V lost 4 bases, and 8 bases had no gene match. From germline, CDR1 is LGHNA and CDR2 YSLEER. CDR3 sequence reads: CASSRVAGDRTGELFL. In nucleotides, the CDR3 is TGCGCCAGCAGCCGCGTAGCGGGAGATAGGACCGGGGAGCTGTTTCTT.

The chain combines TRBV9 with TRBJ1-6, with 9 bases fitting TRBD1. The CDR3 has 15 residues. Trimming at V came to 4 bases and at J to 11 bases, leaving 10 bases not matched to a gene. Germline assignment: CDR1 SGDLS and CDR2 YYNGEE. The chain's CDR3 is CASSSIAQGATPLHF. CDR3 bases: TGTGCCAGCAGCTCCATCGCACAGGGGGCCACACCCCTCCACTTT.

By sample share, this clonotype is medium-sized (0.01 to 0.1%). V is TRBV7-6 and J is TRBJ1-5; TRBD1 matches at 8 bases. Germline CDR1 SGHVS, CDR2 FNYEAQ. V lost 6 bases, J lost 4 bases, and 2 bases stayed unmatched. The CDR3 is made up of 13 amino acids. CDR3 residues: CASSQGANQPQHF. DNA of the CDR3: TGTGCCAGCAGTCAGGGGGCGAATCAGCCCCAGCATTTT.

This clonotype was observed many times. The rearrangement uses TRBV7-2 and TRBJ2-7; D remains unclear. CDR1 SGHTA and CDR2 FQGNSA come from the germline V gene. Trimming took 1 base from V and 4 from J, leaving 11 bases between them. The length of the CDR3 is 14 residues. CDR3 DNA: TGTGCCAGCAGCTTAGGGCAGCAGACTTACGAGCAGTACTTC. The encoded protein is CASSLGQQTYEQYF. The full variable domain, completed using reference TRBV7-2 and TRBJ2-7, is GAGVSQSPSNKVTEKGKDVELRCDPISGHTALYWYRQSLGQGLEFLIYFQGNSAPDKSGLPSDRFSAERTGGSVSTLTIQRTQQEDSAVYLCASSLGQQTYEQYFGPGTRLTVT.

This chain joins TRBV12-3 or TRBV12-4 and TRBJ2-7; TRBD2 matches at 8 bases. The length of the CDR3 is 14 residues. Germline trimming cut 6 bases from V and 6 bases from J; bases unmatched to any gene: 10. The CDR3 here is CASRLPGLGSEQYF. In DNA form, the CDR3 reads TGTGCCAGCAGGTTACCGGGACTAGGTAGCGAGCAGTACTTC.